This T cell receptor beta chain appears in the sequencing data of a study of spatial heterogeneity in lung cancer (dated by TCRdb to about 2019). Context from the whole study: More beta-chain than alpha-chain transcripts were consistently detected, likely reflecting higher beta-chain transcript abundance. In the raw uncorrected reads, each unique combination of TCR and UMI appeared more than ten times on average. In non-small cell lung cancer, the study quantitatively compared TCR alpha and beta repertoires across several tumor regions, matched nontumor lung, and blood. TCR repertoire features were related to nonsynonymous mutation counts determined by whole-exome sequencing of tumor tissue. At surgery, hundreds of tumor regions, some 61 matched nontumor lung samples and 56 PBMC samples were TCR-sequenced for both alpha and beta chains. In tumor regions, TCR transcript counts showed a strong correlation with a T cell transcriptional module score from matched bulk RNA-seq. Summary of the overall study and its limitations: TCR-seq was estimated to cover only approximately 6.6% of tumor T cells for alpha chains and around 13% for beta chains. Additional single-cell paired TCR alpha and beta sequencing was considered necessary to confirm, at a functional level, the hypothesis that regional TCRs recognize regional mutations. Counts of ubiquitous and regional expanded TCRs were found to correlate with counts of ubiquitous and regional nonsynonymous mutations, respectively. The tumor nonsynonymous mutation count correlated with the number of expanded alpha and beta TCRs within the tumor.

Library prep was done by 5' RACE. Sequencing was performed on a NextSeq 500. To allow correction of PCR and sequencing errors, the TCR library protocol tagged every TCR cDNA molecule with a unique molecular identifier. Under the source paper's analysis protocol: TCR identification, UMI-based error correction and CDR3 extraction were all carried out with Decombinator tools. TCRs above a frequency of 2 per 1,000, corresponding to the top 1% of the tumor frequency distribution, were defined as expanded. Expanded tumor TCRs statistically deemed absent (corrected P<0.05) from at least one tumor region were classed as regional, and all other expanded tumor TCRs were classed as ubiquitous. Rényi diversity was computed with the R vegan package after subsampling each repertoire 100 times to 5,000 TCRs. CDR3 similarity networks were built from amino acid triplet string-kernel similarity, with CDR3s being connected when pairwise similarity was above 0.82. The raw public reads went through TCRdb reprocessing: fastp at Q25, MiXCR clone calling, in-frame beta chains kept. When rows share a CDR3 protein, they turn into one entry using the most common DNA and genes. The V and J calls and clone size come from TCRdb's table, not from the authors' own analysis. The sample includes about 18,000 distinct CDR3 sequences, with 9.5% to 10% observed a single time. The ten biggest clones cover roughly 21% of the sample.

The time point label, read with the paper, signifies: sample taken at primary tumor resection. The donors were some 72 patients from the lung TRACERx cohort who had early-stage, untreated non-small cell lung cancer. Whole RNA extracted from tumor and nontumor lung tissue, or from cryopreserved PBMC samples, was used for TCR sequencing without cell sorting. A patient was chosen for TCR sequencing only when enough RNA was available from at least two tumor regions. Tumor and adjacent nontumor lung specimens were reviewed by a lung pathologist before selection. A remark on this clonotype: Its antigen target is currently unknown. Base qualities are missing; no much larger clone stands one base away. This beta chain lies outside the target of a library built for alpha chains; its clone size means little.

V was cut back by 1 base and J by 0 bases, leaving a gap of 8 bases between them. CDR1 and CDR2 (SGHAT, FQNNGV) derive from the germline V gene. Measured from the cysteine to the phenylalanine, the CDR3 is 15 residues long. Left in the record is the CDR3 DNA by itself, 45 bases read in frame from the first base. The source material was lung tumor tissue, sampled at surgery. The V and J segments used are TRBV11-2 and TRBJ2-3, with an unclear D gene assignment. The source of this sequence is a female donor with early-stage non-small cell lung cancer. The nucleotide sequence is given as TGTGCCAGCAGCTTAGTGATGGGTAGCACAGATACGCAGTATTTT. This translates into CASSLVMGSTDTQYF.